This T cell receptor beta chain was identified in a study of vaccination effects on CD4 cells after COVID-19. Overall study results and limits: Marked clonal contraction of infection- and vaccine-induced clones was seen late after vaccination.

With the ViraFEST assay, the study expanded antigen-specific CD4+ T cells using viral peptide pools, then sequenced them. The culture ran for about 11 days, and then CD4+ T cells were isolated. Having tested negative for nucleocapsid antibodies, the vaccine recipients showed no prior SARS-CoV-2 infection. This clone came up once. Its antigen is currently unknown. Sequencing used immunoSEQ multiplex PCR; TCRdb keeps in-frame clones, though not all of them. The sample includes 40,000 to 45,000 clones, around 78% of them seen just once. V was trimmed by 2 bases and J by 2 bases, leaving 7 bases between them. The CDR3 extends over 14 amino acids. From germline, CDR1 is SGHTA and CDR2 FQGTGA.

Sequencing used CD4+ T cells from PBMCs cultured with SARS-CoV-2 spike peptides, obtained before COVID-19 vaccination. The chain uses TRBV7-3 and TRBJ2-1; D remains unclear. The source is a human donor who received a COVID-19 vaccine. In nucleotides, the CDR3 is TGTGCCAGCAGCTTATCACCAGCCTACAATGAGCAGTTCTTC. It is translated as CASSLSPAYNEQFF.